These 10 T cell receptor beta chains were sequenced from one sample in a study of T cell responses to AZD1222 COVID-19 vaccine. TCRdb keeps only in-frame clones here, not all; method: immunoSEQ multiplex PCR. The sample includes some 99,000 clones, 88% of them seen just once. Sequenced material: peripheral blood, taken on day 0 of MenACWY control vaccination. The origin of the receptors is an adult in good health.

The rearrangement joins TRBV28 to TRBJ1-1; D remains unclear. The CDR3 is 13 amino acids. V gave up 2 bases and J gave up 2 bases, with 6 bases separating them. Looked up from germline, CDR1 is MDHEN and CDR2 is SYDVKM. The CDR3 here is CASSLKANTEAFF. The CDR3 nucleotides are TGTGCCAGCAGTTTAAAGGCAAACACTGAAGCTTTCTTT.

This clone was seen a few times. This chain links TRBV5-1 with TRBJ1-3; perhaps TRBD1 as D (6 bases). The CDR3 has 16 residues. Trimming pared 0 bases from V and 3 bases from J, leaving 13 bases between. Looked up from germline, CDR1 is SGHRS and CDR2 is YFSETQ. CDR3 loop: CASSLGGPTSGNTIYF. DNA of the CDR3: TGCGCCAGCAGCTTGGGGGGGCCGACGAGTGGAAACACCATATATTTT.

The chain links TRBV28 to TRBJ2-2; tentative D call: TRBD2 (5 bases). This CDR3 spans 16 amino acids. From germline, CDR1 is MDHEN and CDR2 SYDVKM. V was cut by 2 bases and J by 5 bases, with 15 bases left in between. The CDR3 nucleotides are TGTGCCAGCAGTTTAACTAGGCAACCGAGGACCGGGGAGCTGTTTTTT. It is translated as CASSLTRQPRTGELFF.

CDR3 region: CASIDFDGLFF. The DNA of the CDR3 is TGTGCCAGCATCGACTTCGACGGATTGTTTTTT. The chain is built from TRBV2 and TRBJ1-4; D not certain. The germline V gene has CDR1 SNHLY and CDR2 FYNNEI. This CDR3 has 11 amino acids. The V end was cut by 7 bases, the J end by 15 bases, with 15 bases between.

V and J are TRBV6-5 and TRBJ1-1; D not certain. V lost 2 bases to trimming and J lost 5 bases, with 12 bases between them. In germline, CDR1 is MNHEY, CDR2 SVGAGI. The CDR3 spans 14 residues. The CDR3 nucleotides read TGTGCCAGCAGTTACGGGAAGAAGGAGACTGAAGCTTTCTTT. Amino acid sequence: CASSYGKKETEAFF.

The chain links TRBV10-1 to TRBJ2-5; D remains unclear. V was cut by 1 base and J by 4 bases, with 1 base left in between. CDR1 and CDR2 from the germline V gene are WNHNN and SYGVQD (reference sequence). The CDR3 has 11 amino acids. The CDR3 sequence: CASSELETQYF. The CDR3 DNA sequence: TGCGCCAGCAGTGAGTTAGAGACCCAGTACTTC.

This clone was observed a handful of times. The gene calls are TRBV6-6 and TRBJ1-5; unclear D gene. There are 14 residues in the CDR3. V lost 2 bases and J lost 3, with 8 bases in between. The germline gives CDR1 MNHNY, CDR2 SVGAGI (reference sequence). The CDR3 bases are TGTGCCAGCAGTTACGGCGGGGACAATCAGCCCCAGCATTTT. This sequence encodes CASSYGGDNQPQHF.

The chain employs TRBV28 and TRBJ1-6; D gene ambiguous. The CDR3 has 14 residues. The V end lost 7 bases, the J end lost 6 bases, and 13 bases lay between the germline ends. Germline lookup yields CDR1 MDHEN and CDR2 SYDVKM. The CDR3 DNA reads as TGTGCCAGCACTCCGGCGATACCTAATTCACCCCTCCACTTT. Translating it yields CASTPAIPNSPLHF.

The chain employs TRBV6-5 and TRBJ1-2; D gene unclear. The CDR3 spans 13 residues. Trimming took off 6 bases at V and 4 bases at J, with 12 bases between the two ends. In germline, CDR1 is MNHEY, CDR2 SVGAGI. CDR3 DNA: TGTGCCAGCAGCCCCCCCCCGGGCTATGGCTACACCTTC. It yields the protein CASSPPPGYGYTF.

The chain joins TRBV6-4 to TRBJ1-2, with 10 bases fitting TRBD1. Trimming cost V 5 bases and J 4 bases; bases outside gene matches: 4. CDR1 and CDR2 from the germline V gene are MRHNA and SNTAGT. The CDR3 contains 14 residues. The CDR3 here is CASSRDRGTYGYTF. The CDR3 nucleotides are TGTGCCAGCAGTCGGGACAGGGGCACCTATGGCTACACCTTC.